Included here is one T cell receptor beta chain sequence, with context. This record comes from a study of T cell changes during pregnancy in multiple sclerosis. This CDR3 spans 14 amino acids. Germline CDR1 and CDR2: ENHRY and SYGVKD. With V trimmed by 7 bases and J by 6 bases, 9 bases remained unmatched. Profiling relied on immunoSEQ multiplex PCR, and the TCRdb table lists in-frame clones only, not all of them. The sample contains 70,000 to 80,000 clones, roughly nine tenths of which appear only once. The input for sequencing was peripheral blood, taken before pregnancy. The receptor comes from a female donor with multiple sclerosis, enrolled in a pregnancy study. The chain uses TRBV10-3 and TRBJ2-1; 7 positions agree with TRBD1. The CDR3 region is CAIKEKGALNEQFF. In DNA, the CDR3 is TGTGCCATCAAGGAGAAGGGGGCCCTCAATGAGCAGTTCTTC.